This TCR beta chain came from a study of vaccination and CD4 T cells after COVID-19. Study-level background: Post-COVID draws followed diagnosis by a median around 100 days (range 35 to 161). Study outcomes and limitations: The researchers studied relatively few convalescent patients and omitted early post-infection timepoints.

CDR3 length: 15 amino acids. V trimming: 5 bases; J trimming: 0 bases; junction bases outside the gene matches: 6. Germline values: CDR1 SEHNR, CDR2 FQNEAQ (reference sequence). TCRdb processed the PCR reads anew with MiXCR; each CDR3 protein has one entry. The table shows 35,000 to 45,000 distinct CDR3 sequences, with approximately 40% occurring only once. Time point meaning: late sampling 161 to 241 days after vaccination in a few convalescent patients. This clonotype was detected only a few times. Its antigen remains unidentified. This specimen was CD4+ T cells from blood, taken about 7 months after SARS-CoV-2 vaccination. This clonotype was sampled from a human donor who had recovered from COVID-19. The rearrangement links TRBV7-9 to TRBJ1-1; TRBD1 aligns across 7 bases. The CDR3 DNA follows: TGTGCCAGCAGCCCGGACAGGAACTTGAACACTGAAGCTTTCTTT. The encoded protein is CASSPDRNLNTEAFF.